Here is one T cell receptor beta chain with its context. This CDR3 is 15 amino acids long. V shed 5 bases, J shed 3 bases, and the junction held 6 bases outside the gene matches. Per the germline V gene, CDR1 is SGHTA and CDR2 is FQGNSA. Researchers ran the PCR with 60 Vbeta and 13 Jbeta primers. The repertoire was sequenced with immunoSEQ multiplex PCR; TCRdb's copy has only in-frame clones and lacks some. The repertoire holds 85,000 to 95,000 clones, with approximately 63% as singletons. This record comes from a study of cytomegalovirus exposure and HLA in healthy donors. Material for sequencing was PBMCs. The chain joins TRBV7-2 to TRBJ1-5; 8 bases are shared with TRBD1. The origin of this receptor is a woman aged 25 to 45 in good health and CMV-seronegative. The CDR3 DNA reads as TGTGCCAGCAGCCCGCCGGGACAGGTCAATCAGCCCCAGCATTTT. This codes for CASSPPGQVNQPQHF.